This TCR beta chain was captured by sequencing in a study of human versus mouse CDR3 diversity and MHC coevolution. As for the study in general: Valid reads per sample ranged from 0.6 x 10^7 to 1.6 x 10^7.

With regard to this clone: Antigen specificity is unknown.

The repertoire was sequenced with immunoSEQ multiplex PCR; TCRdb's copy has only in-frame clones and lacks some. The sample yields tens of thousands of clones, about 93% seen once. Study results and limitations: Mice had fewer CDR3 deletions and insertions than humans on average. iCHAO1 estimated the human TCR beta repertoire at roughly 1.6 million clonotypes.

Source material: naive CD4+ T cells from blood. The subset denotes: CD45RO-negative CD62L-positive naive CD4 T cells. The TCR sequence derives from a person aged 30-69 years in good health.

The CDR3 reads CASSQEPLAAYEQYF. The CDR3 nucleotides read TGTGCCAGCAGCCAAGAACCCCTAGCAGCCTACGAGCAGTACTTC. The rearrangement uses TRBV4-2 and TRBJ2-7, with D possibly TRBD2 on 5 matching bases. CDR3 length: 15 residues. Germline V CDR1 and CDR2: LGHNA, YNFKEQ. V was clipped by 0 bases and J by 2 bases, with 11 bases between them.